Here is one T cell receptor beta chain with its context. Its antigen is not known. The source of the sample is a study of cytomegalovirus exposure and HLA in healthy donors. Study background: Genetic ancestry analysis placed around four fifths of the roughly 400 donors that were genotyped in the Caucasian-associated cluster.

Both 60 Vbeta primers and 13 Jbeta primers went into the PCR. This table comes from immunoSEQ multiplex PCR, and its TCRdb copy is limited to in-frame clones, with some not included. The sample comprises around 60,000 clones, roughly 75% of which are singletons, and around 25% rests with the top ten. Study-level points and caveats: Indistinguishable V segments, including TRBV6-2 and TRBV6-3, were excluded. Roughly even sequencing depth across donors was the assumption behind the presence/absence analyses. Accurate predictions that matched the HLA-A and HLA-B alleles of most subjects were reportedly made from TCR beta sequences.

Per germline, CDR1 MRHNA and CDR2 SNTAGT. CDR3 length: 15 residues. V gave up 8 bases and J gave up 5 bases; unmatched junction bases: 9. The genes are TRBV6-4 and TRBJ2-1; TRBD2 matches at 10 bases. Source material: PBMCs. The sequence was collected from a woman aged 40 to 49 in good health and CMV-seropositive. The DNA of the CDR3 is TGTGCCAGCTCTTCCTTAGCGGGGGGTAACAATGAGCAGTTCTTC. Residues: CASSSLAGGNNEQFF.